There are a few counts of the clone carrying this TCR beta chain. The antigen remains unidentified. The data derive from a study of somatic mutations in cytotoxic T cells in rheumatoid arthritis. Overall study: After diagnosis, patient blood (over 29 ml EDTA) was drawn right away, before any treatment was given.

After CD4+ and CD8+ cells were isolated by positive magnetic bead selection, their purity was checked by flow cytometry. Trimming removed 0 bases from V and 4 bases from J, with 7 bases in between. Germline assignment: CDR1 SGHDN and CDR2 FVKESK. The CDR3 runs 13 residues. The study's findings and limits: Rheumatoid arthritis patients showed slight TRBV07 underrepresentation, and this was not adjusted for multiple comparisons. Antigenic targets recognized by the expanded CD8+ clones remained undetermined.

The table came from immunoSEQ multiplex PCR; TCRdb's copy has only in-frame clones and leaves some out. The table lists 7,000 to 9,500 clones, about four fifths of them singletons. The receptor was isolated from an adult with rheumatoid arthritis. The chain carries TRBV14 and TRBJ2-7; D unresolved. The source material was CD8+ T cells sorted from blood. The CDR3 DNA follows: TGTGCCAGCAGCCAAGAGTGGGGTTACGAGCAGTACGTC. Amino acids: CASSQEWGYEQYV.